The 11 T cell receptor beta chains below all came from one sample that was sequenced in a study of Ad26.COV2.S vaccination and SARS-CoV-2 variants. Treatment described: roughly 19 received Ad26.COV2.S at low or high dose, single or two shots; five or six received placebo; per-sample allocation not given. Collection of the samples took place on day 63 after the first injection of vaccine or placebo. Data came from immunoSEQ multiplex PCR; TCRdb stores just in-frame clones and leaves some out. Of under 300,000 clones listed, around 88% were seen once; the top ten hold under 3%. The source material was peripheral blood, sampled in a trial of Ad26.COV2.S vaccine versus placebo. All receptors derive from a person aged 18-65 years who received the Ad26.COV2.S COVID-19 vaccine or a placebo.

This clone was seen more than once but under ten times. The rearrangement uses TRBV7-2 and TRBJ1-5; 8 bases align to TRBD1. The CDR3 loop spans 17 amino acids. Germline V gives CDR1 SGHTA, CDR2 FQGNSA. V dropped 5 bases and J dropped 0; count of bases not matched to a gene: 9. CDR3 coding DNA: TGTGCCAGCAGCGAGACAGGGGCCGGCTATAGCAATCAGCCCCAGCATTTT. As protein: CASSETGAGYSNQPQHF.

V and J are TRBV5-1 and TRBJ1-3, with TRBD1 matching 8 bases. Trimming at V came to 4 bases and at J to 2 bases, leaving 2 bases not matched to a gene. Germline-derived CDR1 and CDR2 are SGHRS and YFSETQ. The CDR3 totals 14 residues. CDR3 nucleotides: TGCGCCAGCAGCCAGGGGGCGACTGGAAACACCATATATTTT. It encodes CASSQGATGNTIYF.

This sequence joins TRBV6-2 or TRBV6-3 and TRBJ2-1; no clear D. V dropped 0 bases and J dropped 4 bases, with 1 base sitting between them. Germline CDR1 and CDR2: MNHEY and SVGEGT. The CDR3 totals 12 residues. CDR3 nucleotides: TGTGCCAGCAGTTACTCATACAATGAGCAGTTCTTC. Translation gives CASSYSYNEQFF.

The count of this clone is one. The J gene is TRBJ2-1, the V gene TRBV6-5; maybe TRBD1 (5 bases). From germline, CDR1 is MNHEY and CDR2 SVGAGI. The CDR3 length is 13 residues. The V end was cut by 6 bases, the J end by 8 bases, with 14 bases between. CDR3 nucleotide sequence: TGTGCCAGCAGCCCCGGACATGAAGATGAGCAGTTCTTC. The encoded protein is CASSPGHEDEQFF.

The chain joins TRBV19 to TRBJ1-2, with TRBD1 as a possible D gene (5 bases). Germline V CDR1 and CDR2: LNHDA, SQIVND (reference sequence). This CDR3 is built from 13 residues. Trimming left V 4 bases short and J 2 bases short, with 8 bases between. The CDR3 nucleotides read TGTGCCAGTAGTAACAGGAGAAACTATGGCTACACCTTC. Its protein product is CASSNRRNYGYTF.

This chain uses TRBV27 with TRBJ2-2; D call uncertain. The CDR3 is 13 residues long. Germline lookup yields CDR1 MNHEY and CDR2 SMNVEV (reference sequence). Trimming cost V 1 base and J 2 bases, with 2 bases left between them. CDR3 nucleotide sequence: TGTGCCAGCAGTTTATATAACACCGGGGAGCTGTTTTTT. This codes for CASSLYNTGELFF.

This sequence joins TRBV6-2 or TRBV6-3 and TRBJ1-5; TRBD1 is a possible D gene (5 bases). Germline V lookup: CDR1 MNHEY, CDR2 SVGEGT. This CDR3 has 13 amino acids. V was shortened by 5 bases and J by 7 bases, with 12 bases between the two germline ends. The CDR3 bases are TGTGCCAGCAGTCCCTGGGGCGGGCAGCCCCAGCATTTT. Protein product: CASSPWGGQPQHF.

The V and J genes are TRBV7-8 and TRBJ2-3, with 8 bases fitting TRBD2. V lost 4 bases and J lost 0; bases outside the gene matches: 12. This CDR3 has 18 amino acids. Germline values: CDR1 SGHVS, CDR2 FQNEAQ. This CDR3 is CASSSRTRGASSTDTQYF. The DNA of the CDR3 is TGTGCCAGCAGCTCACGGACGCGGGGGGCCTCTAGCACAGATACGCAGTATTTT.

This clone was recorded only once. The chain recombines TRBV11-2 with TRBJ2-3; 10 bases agree with TRBD1. The germline gives CDR1 SGHAT, CDR2 FQNNGV. V lost 8 bases and J lost 1; bases outside the gene matches: 12. The CDR3 totals 17 residues. The CDR3 is CASRVGTGVIRTDTQYF. CDR3 in DNA: TGTGCCAGCCGAGTGGGGACAGGGGTAATACGCACAGATACGCAGTATTTT.

J is TRBJ1-2 and V is TRBV5-1, with 9 positions matching TRBD1. V lost 3 bases to trimming and J lost 4 bases; unmatched junction nucleotides: 4. CDR1 is SGHRS, CDR2 YFSETQ, per germline. The CDR3 is made up of 14 amino acids. The CDR3 nucleotides read TGCGCCAGCAGCTGGTGGGACAGGGTCTATGGCTACACCTTC. Its protein is CASSWWDRVYGYTF.

Of note for this clone: Other DNA sequences in the same sample also yield this CDR3. The chain combines TRBV18 with TRBJ2-7; TRBD2 is a possible D gene (5 bases). Trimming took 2 bases from V and 5 from J, leaving 7 bases between them. The CDR3 is 12 amino acids. The germline gives CDR1 KGHSH, CDR2 LQKENI. The CDR3 sequence is CASSPGGDEQYV. The CDR3 region has the DNA TGTGCCAGCTCACCAGGAGGCGACGAGCAGTACGTC.